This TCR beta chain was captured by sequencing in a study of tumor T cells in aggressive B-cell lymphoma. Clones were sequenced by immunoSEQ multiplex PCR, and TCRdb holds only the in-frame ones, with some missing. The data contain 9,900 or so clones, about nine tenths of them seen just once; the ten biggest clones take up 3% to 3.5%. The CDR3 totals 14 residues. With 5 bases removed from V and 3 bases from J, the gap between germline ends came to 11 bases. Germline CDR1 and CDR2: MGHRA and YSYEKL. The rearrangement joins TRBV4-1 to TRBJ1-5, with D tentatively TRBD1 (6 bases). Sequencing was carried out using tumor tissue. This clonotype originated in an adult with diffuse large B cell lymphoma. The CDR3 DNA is TGCGCCAGCAGCAGGACAGCGGACAATCAGCCCCAGCATTTT. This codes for CASSRTADNQPQHF.